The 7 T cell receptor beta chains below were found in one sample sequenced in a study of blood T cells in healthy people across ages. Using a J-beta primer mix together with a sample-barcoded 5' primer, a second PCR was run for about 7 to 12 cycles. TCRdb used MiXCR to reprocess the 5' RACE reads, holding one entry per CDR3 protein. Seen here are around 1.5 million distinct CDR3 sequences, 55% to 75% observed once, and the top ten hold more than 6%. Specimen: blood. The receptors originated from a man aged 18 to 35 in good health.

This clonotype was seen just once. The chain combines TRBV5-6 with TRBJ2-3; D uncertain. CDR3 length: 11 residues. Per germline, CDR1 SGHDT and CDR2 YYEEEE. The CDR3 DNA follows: TGTGAGTCTAGTTTGGCGAATGCGCAGTATTTT. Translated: CESSLANAQYF.

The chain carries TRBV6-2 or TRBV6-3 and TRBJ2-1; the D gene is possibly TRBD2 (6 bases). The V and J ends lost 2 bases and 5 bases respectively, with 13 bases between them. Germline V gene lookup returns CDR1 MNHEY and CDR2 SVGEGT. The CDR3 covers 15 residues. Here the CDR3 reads CASSYTGLSNNEQFF. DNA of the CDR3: TGTGCCAGCAGTTACACGGGACTTTCAAACAATGAGCAGTTCTTC.

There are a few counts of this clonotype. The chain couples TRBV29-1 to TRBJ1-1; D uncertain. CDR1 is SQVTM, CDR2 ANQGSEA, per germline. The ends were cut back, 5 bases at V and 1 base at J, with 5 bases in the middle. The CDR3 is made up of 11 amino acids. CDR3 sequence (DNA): TGCAGCGTTTTGAAGAACACTGAAGCTTTCTTT. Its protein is CSVLKNTEAFF.

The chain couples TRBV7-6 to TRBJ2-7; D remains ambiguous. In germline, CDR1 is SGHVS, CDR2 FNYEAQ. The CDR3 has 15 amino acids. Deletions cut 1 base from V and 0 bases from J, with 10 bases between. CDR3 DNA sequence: TGTGCCAGCAGCTTAGACCGGATCCCCTCCTACGAGCAGTACTTC. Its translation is CASSLDRIPSYEQYF. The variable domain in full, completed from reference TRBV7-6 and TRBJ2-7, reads GAGVSQSPRYKVTKRGQDVALRCDPISGHVSLYWYRQALGQGPEFLTYFNYEAQQDKSGLPNDRFSAERPEGSISTLTIQRTEQRDSAMYRCASSLDRIPSYEQYFGPGTRLTVT.

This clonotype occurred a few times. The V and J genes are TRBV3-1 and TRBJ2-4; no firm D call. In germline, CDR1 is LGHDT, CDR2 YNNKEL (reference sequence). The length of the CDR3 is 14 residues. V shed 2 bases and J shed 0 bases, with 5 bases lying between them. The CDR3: CASSQQLAKNIQYF. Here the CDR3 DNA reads TGTGCCAGCAGCCAACAGCTAGCCAAAAACATTCAGTACTTC.

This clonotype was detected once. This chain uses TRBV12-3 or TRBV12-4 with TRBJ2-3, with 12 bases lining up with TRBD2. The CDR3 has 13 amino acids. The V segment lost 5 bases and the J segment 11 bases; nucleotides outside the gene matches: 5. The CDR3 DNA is TGTGCCAGCAGTGCAACGACTAGCGGGAGGCAGTATTTT. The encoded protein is CASSATTSGRQYF.

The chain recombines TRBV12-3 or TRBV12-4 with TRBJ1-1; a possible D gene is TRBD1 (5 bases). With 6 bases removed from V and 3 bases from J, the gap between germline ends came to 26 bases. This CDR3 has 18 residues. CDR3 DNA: TGTGCCAGCAGACACCCCCAGCCTAGTGGGGGAGATGACACTGAAGCTTTCTTT. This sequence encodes CASRHPQPSGGDDTEAFF.